These 18 T cell receptor beta chains originate from one sample sequenced in a study of blood T cell repertoires in COVID-19. Method: immunoSEQ multiplex PCR; TCRdb's copy keeps in-frame clones and lacks some. The sample lists under 250,000 clones; around 84% were seen once. Specimen: peripheral blood. All receptors come from a man in his fifties or sixties with active or convalescent COVID-19.

The chain has TRBV5-1 and TRBJ1-1; TRBD1 matches 8 bases. Germline CDR1 and CDR2: SGHRS and YFSETQ. V trimming: 4 bases; J trimming: 1 base; junction bases outside the gene matches: 6. This CDR3 is built from 15 residues. As DNA, the CDR3 is TGCGCCAGCAGCAAGCGACAGGGGACGAACACTGAAGCTTTCTTT. Amino acid sequence: CASSKRQGTNTEAFF.

The chain joins TRBV7-2 to TRBJ2-7; possibly TRBD1 for D (5 bases). With 3 bases removed from V and 2 bases from J, the gap between germline ends came to 8 bases. The V gene's germline CDR1 is SGHTA and CDR2 FQGNSA. The CDR3 sequence is 13 residues long. The CDR3 loop reads CASSFKGAYEQYV. The CDR3 coding sequence is TGTGCCAGCAGCTTCAAAGGGGCCTACGAGCAGTACGTC.

The rearrangement joins TRBV4-3 to TRBJ2-3; TRBD2 aligns across 13 bases. Germline-derived CDR1 and CDR2 are LGHNA and YSLEER. The CDR3 has 18 amino acids. Unmatched junction bases numbered 8, after V lost 1 base and J lost 4 bases. CDR3 loop: CASSQAPGLAGSADTQYF. The CDR3 bases are TGCGCCAGCAGCCAAGCACCGGGACTAGCGGGATCTGCAGATACGCAGTATTTT.

V is TRBV5-1 and J is TRBJ2-7; D may be TRBD2 (6 bases). V was trimmed by 0 bases and J by 0 bases, leaving 13 bases between them. Germline CDR1 and CDR2: SGHRS and YFSETQ. This CDR3 is built from 16 residues. The CDR3, as DNA: TGCGCCAGCAGCTTGGACATGGGAGGCAGCTCCTACGAGCAGTACTTC. This translates into CASSLDMGGSSYEQYF. Together with reference TRBV5-1 and TRBJ2-7, the CDR3 gives the full variable domain: KAGVTQTPRYLIKTRGQQVTLSCSPISGHRSVSWYQQTPGQGLQFLFEYFSETQRNKGNFPGRFSGRQFSNSRSEMNVSTLELGDSALYLCASSLDMGGSSYEQYFGPGTRLTVT.

The chain joins TRBV6-5 to TRBJ2-1; 9 nucleotides agree with TRBD1. The germline CDR1 and CDR2 sequences are MNHEY and SVGAGI. V dropped 8 bases and J dropped 7; count of bases not matched to a gene: 12. This CDR3 contains 15 residues. The CDR3 nucleotides read TGTGCCAGCCAGAACAGGGGGCATATTGGTAATGAGCAGTTCTTC. This gives the protein CASQNRGHIGNEQFF.

The chain is built from TRBV28 and TRBJ2-5, with TRBD2 identical over 10 bases. CDR1 is MDHEN and CDR2 is SYDVKM in the germline V gene. The length of the CDR3 is 15 residues. V dropped 4 bases and J dropped 4; count of bases not matched to a gene: 6. CDR3 DNA sequence: TGTGCCAGCAGTTCTGGGTCTAGCGGGAGAGAGACCCAGTACTTC. Encoded protein: CASSSGSSGRETQYF.

A single count supports this clone. This CDR3 is CASSVGMGASSPLHF. In DNA form, the CDR3 reads TGTGCCAGCAGCGTAGGCATGGGGGCTAGTTCACCCCTCCACTTT. The chain couples TRBV9 to TRBJ1-6, with a tentative D call TRBD1 (6 bases). The CDR3 totals 15 residues. The V end was cut by 0 bases, the J end by 9 bases, with 13 bases between. The germline gives CDR1 SGDLS, CDR2 YYNGEE. The variable domain in full, with the rest retrieved from reference TRBV9 and TRBJ1-6, is DSGVTQTPKHLITATGQRVTLRCSPRSGDLSVYWYQQSLDQGLQFLIQYYNGEERAKGNILERFSAQQFPDLHSELNLSSLELGDSALYFCASSVGMGASSPLHFGNGTRLTVT.

The chain recombines TRBV12-2 with TRBJ1-1; the table's D call, TRBD1, has no DNA check behind it. TRBV12-2 is flagged as a pseudogene. This CDR3 is 14 amino acids long. CDR3 sequence (DNA): TGTGCAAGTCGCCTACAGGGGGGTGGGACTGAAGCTTTCTTT. It yields the protein CASRLQGGGTEAFF.

The gene calls are TRBV2 and TRBJ2-4; tentative D call: TRBD1 (5 bases). Germline V gene data show CDR1 as SNHLY and CDR2 as FYNNEI. The CDR3 is 16 residues long. Trimming removed 7 bases from V and 1 base from J, with 17 bases in between. The CDR3 nucleotides are TGTGCCAGCATGGCCAACTGGGGCTCCGCCAAAAACATTCAGTACTTC. Its translation: CASMANWGSAKNIQYF.

The chain uses TRBV7-2 and TRBJ1-5, with D perhaps matching TRBD1 (6 bases). Trimming pared 5 bases from V and 0 bases from J, leaving 11 bases between. This CDR3 spans 15 amino acids. CDR1 and CDR2 (germline): SGHTA, FQGNSA. CDR3 in DNA: TGTGCCAGCAGCCCGTCAGGGGATAGCAATCAGCCCCAGCATTTT. This gives the protein CASSPSGDSNQPQHF.

The chain recombines TRBV6-5 with TRBJ2-4; D unclear. This CDR3 comprises 13 residues. Trimming removed 7 bases from V and 2 bases from J, with 9 bases in between. Germline loops: CDR1 MNHEY, CDR2 SVGAGI. The CDR3, as DNA: TGTGCCAGCATGAGTGTATCCAAAAACATTCAGTACTTC. Its translation is CASMSVSKNIQYF.

This chain connects TRBV7-2 to TRBJ2-5; 10 bases are a match to TRBD2. CDR3 length: 13 amino acids. CDR1 and CDR2 from the germline V gene are SGHTA and FQGNSA. The V segment lost 5 bases and the J segment 5 bases; nucleotides outside the gene matches: 2. CDR3 amino acids: CASSQGLAETQYF. CDR3 DNA sequence: TGTGCCAGCAGCCAGGGACTAGCGGAGACCCAGTACTTC.

V and J are TRBV13 and TRBJ1-2; 10 bases match TRBD1. The ends lost 5 bases at V and 7 bases at J; junction bases unmatched: 13. The CDR3 has 16 amino acids. The germline gives CDR1 PRHDT, CDR2 FYEKMQ (reference sequence). In DNA, the CDR3 is TGTGCCAGCAGCCGGTCGGGCGACAGGGGGCAGTTTGGCTACACCTTC. It is translated as CASSRSGDRGQFGYTF.

This chain uses TRBV15 with TRBJ1-3, with D possibly TRBD1 on 5 matching bases. The germline V gene encodes CDR1 LNHNV and CDR2 YYDKDF (reference sequence). Trimming stripped 8 bases from V and 4 bases from J, with 12 bases between. CDR3 length equals 13 residues. This CDR3 is CATRDFAGNTIYF. The CDR3 DNA sequence: TGTGCCACCCGGGACTTCGCAGGAAACACCATATATTTT.

This clone occurred a few times. V usage is TRBV28 and J usage is TRBJ1-2, with unresolved D. V dropped 2 bases and J dropped 1 base, with 5 bases sitting between them. The CDR3 spans 13 residues. In germline, CDR1 is MDHEN, CDR2 SYDVKM. The CDR3: CASSLPINYGYTF. The CDR3, as DNA: TGTGCCAGCAGTTTACCCATTAACTATGGCTACACCTTC.

The chain combines TRBV5-1 with TRBJ2-1; 7 nucleotides align to TRBD1. The CDR3 totals 15 residues. V lost 0 bases, J lost 3 bases, and 3 bases stayed unmatched. The germline V gene encodes CDR1 SGHRS and CDR2 YFSETQ. The DNA of the CDR3 is TGCGCCAGCAGCTTGGAGACAGGGCTCTACAATGAGCAGTTCTTC. Translating it yields CASSLETGLYNEQFF.

The chain joins TRBV28 to TRBJ1-1; tentatively, D is TRBD1 (5 bases). CDR3 length: 12 amino acids. Trimming removed 11 bases from V and 7 bases from J, with 17 bases in between. CDR1 and CDR2 (germline): MDHEN, SYDVKM. The CDR3 DNA is TGTGCCGCAGGGATTTCAAGGGGTGAAGCTTTCTTT. It codes for CAAGISRGEAFF.

The rearrangement joins TRBV10-2 to TRBJ1-2; 10 bases are a match to TRBD1. This CDR3 has 15 residues. With V trimmed by 4 bases and J by 7 bases, 9 bases remained unmatched. Germline V gene lookup returns CDR1 WSHSY and CDR2 SAAADI. CDR3 protein: CASSVGTGVGVGYTF. Here the CDR3 DNA reads TGCGCCAGCAGTGTGGGGACAGGGGTCGGAGTTGGCTACACCTTC.